This T cell receptor (beta chain) derives from a study of T cells in pancreatic ductal adenocarcinoma. Findings and caveats of the study: The resected cohort was biased toward the minority with early-stage disease. Unique clonotypes were 8 to 10-fold more numerous in blood than in tumor. Mean clonality was approximately 0.11 in tumors and about 0.069 in blood, not significantly different. Tumor-versus-blood clonality comparisons may be biased toward lower tumor diversity.

The assay was immunoSEQ multiplex PCR, and TCRdb's table has in-frame clones only and misses some. The sample comprises around 100,000 clones, nearly 95% of which are singletons, and 3.1% rests with the top ten. This CDR3 comprises 16 residues. The V gene lost 6 bases and the J gene lost 2 bases, with 17 bases spanning the gap. Germline lookup yields CDR1 MDHEN and CDR2 SYDVKM. Selected pancreatic ductal adenocarcinoma patients had undergone surgery without neoadjuvant therapy. To note about this clone: The antigen remains unidentified.

The receptor was isolated from a human donor with pancreatic ductal adenocarcinoma. Sequencing was carried out using PBMCs. The chain employs TRBV28 and TRBJ1-5; a possible D gene is TRBD1 (6 bases). The CDR3 loop reads CASSRPGSGGNQPQHF. The DNA for the CDR3 is TGTGCCAGCAGCAGACCGGGCTCAGGGGGCAATCAGCCCCAGCATTTT.